A selection of T cell receptor beta chains follows, all from one sample in a study of sequential checkpoint blockade in melanoma. Clones were sequenced by immunoSEQ multiplex PCR, and TCRdb holds only the in-frame ones, with some missing. The sample holds 20,000 to 25,000 clones, 27% seen once. This specimen consisted of tumor tissue (inferred from file names), obtained from a patient given nivolumab and ipilimumab in sequence. Receptors were obtained from a human donor with melanoma. CDR3s include the opening cysteine and the closing phenylalanine or tryptophan. Fields, in order: CDR3 protein, CDR3 DNA, D gene, clone size, V gene, J gene. The D gene is left open where the match is weak. Only part of the rows carry a size: once, few, many, or a class if the clone is expanded.

CDR3 protein: CASSLRGFGNTIYF
CDR3 DNA: TGTGCCAGCAGTTTACGGGGGTTTGGAAACACCATATATTTT
D gene: NA
clone size: few
V gene: TRBV28
J gene: TRBJ1-3

CDR3 protein: CASSIQGSTEAFF
CDR3 DNA: TGTGCCAGCAGCATTCAGGGGAGCACTGAAGCTTTCTTT
D gene: NA
clone size: NA
V gene: TRBV7-4
J gene: TRBJ1-1

CDR3 protein: CASSARDRGNNSPLHF
CDR3 DNA: TGTGCCAGCAGTGCGCGGGACAGGGGAAATAATTCACCCCTCCACTTT
D gene: TRBD1
clone size: few
V gene: TRBV27
J gene: TRBJ1-6

CDR3 protein: CASTVGPVYEQYF
CDR3 DNA: TGTGCCAGCACCGTGGGACCTGTCTACGAGCAGTACTTC
D gene: NA
clone size: NA
V gene: TRBV7-8
J gene: TRBJ2-7

CDR3 protein: CASSNDQDSGQFF
CDR3 DNA: TGTGCCAGCTCAAACGATCAGGACTCAGGGCAGTTCTTC
D gene: NA
clone size: NA
V gene: TRBV18
J gene: TRBJ2-1

CDR3 protein: CASSQVGGQGDTEAFF
CDR3 DNA: TGCGCCAGCAGCCAAGTAGGGGGACAGGGGGACACTGAAGCTTTCTTT
D gene: TRBD1
clone size: NA
V gene: TRBV4-1
J gene: TRBJ1-1

CDR3 protein: CASSVILAGGTDTQYF
CDR3 DNA: TGTGCCAGCAGTGTGATTCTAGCGGGCGGCACAGATACGCAGTATTTT
D gene: TRBD2
clone size: few
V gene: TRBV6-8
J gene: TRBJ2-3

CDR3 protein: CASSSYRVEETQYF
CDR3 DNA: TGTGCCAGCAGCTCCTACAGGGTAGAGGAGACCCAGTACTTC
D gene: NA
clone size: many
V gene: TRBV7-6
J gene: TRBJ2-5

CDR3 protein: CAWSVRAHEQYF
CDR3 DNA: TGTGCCTGGAGTGTACGAGCGCACGAGCAGTACTTC
D gene: NA
clone size: NA
V gene: TRBV30
J gene: TRBJ2-7

CDR3 protein: CASSLSRTGVETQYF
CDR3 DNA: TGTGCCAGCAGCTTATCCCGGACAGGGGTGGAGACCCAGTACTTC
D gene: TRBD1
clone size: medium-sized
V gene: TRBV11-3
J gene: TRBJ2-5

CDR3 protein: CASSQEAANTGELFF
CDR3 DNA: TGTGCCAGCAGCCAAGAAGCGGCTAACACCGGGGAGCTGTTTTTT
D gene: NA
clone size: NA
V gene: TRBV14
J gene: TRBJ2-2

CDR3 protein: CAWATGSNQPQHF
CDR3 DNA: TGTGCCTGGGCGACAGGTAGCAATCAGCCCCAGCATTTT
D gene: NA
clone size: NA
V gene: TRBV30
J gene: TRBJ1-5

CDR3 protein: CASSQGNSGGARETQYF
CDR3 DNA: TGCGCCAGCAGCCAAGGAAATAGCGGGGGGGCACGGGAGACCCAGTACTTC
D gene: TRBD2
clone size: few
V gene: TRBV23-1
J gene: TRBJ2-5

CDR3 protein: CASSVSGRINTGELFF
CDR3 DNA: TGTGCCAGTAGTGTCTCCGGGAGAATTAACACCGGGGAGCTGTTTTTT
D gene: NA
clone size: NA
V gene: TRBV19
J gene: TRBJ2-2

CDR3 protein: CASSEGGWLYEQYF
CDR3 DNA: TGTGCCAGCAGTGAAGGCGGGTGGCTCTACGAGCAGTACTTC
D gene: NA
clone size: few
V gene: TRBV6-1
J gene: TRBJ2-7

CDR3 protein: CASSDGTGGGYTF
CDR3 DNA: TGTGCCAGCAGTGATGGGACAGGGGGCGGCTACACCTTC
D gene: TRBD1
clone size: NA
V gene: TRBV25-1
J gene: TRBJ1-2

CDR3 protein: CASSYSMALTQQYF
CDR3 DNA: TGTGCCAGCAGTTACTCGATGGCCCTAACGCAACAGTATTTT
D gene: NA
clone size: NA
V gene: TRBV6-8
J gene: TRBJ2-3

CDR3 protein: CASSYIGTGVETQYF
CDR3 DNA: TGTGCCAGCAGTTACATCGGGACAGGGGTAGAGACCCAGTACTTC
D gene: TRBD1
clone size: NA
V gene: TRBV6-8
J gene: TRBJ2-5

CDR3 protein: CASSVNPGAYNEQFF
CDR3 DNA: TGTGCCAGCAGCGTAAACCCAGGGGCCTACAATGAGCAGTTCTTC
D gene: NA
clone size: few
V gene: TRBV9
J gene: TRBJ2-1

CDR3 protein: CGWGNRETGELFF
CDR3 DNA: TGTGGATGGGGAAACAGAGAAACCGGGGAGCTGTTTTTT
D gene: NA
clone size: NA
V gene: TRBV19
J gene: TRBJ2-2

CDR3 protein: CASSGHGYRTDTQYF
CDR3 DNA: TGTGCCAGCAGCGGTCATGGTTATCGCACAGATACGCAGTATTTT
D gene: NA
clone size: NA
V gene: TRBV14
J gene: TRBJ2-3

CDR3 protein: CAISATTSGGGQYF
CDR3 DNA: TGTGCCATCAGTGCCACTACTAGCGGGGGGGGGCAGTATTTT
D gene: TRBD2
clone size: many
V gene: TRBV6-8
J gene: TRBJ2-3

CDR3 protein: CASSPYLPGRGVTEAFF
CDR3 DNA: TGTGCCAGCTCACCGTACTTACCGGGACGGGGAGTAACTGAAGCTTTCTTT
D gene: NA
clone size: NA
V gene: TRBV18
J gene: TRBJ1-1

CDR3 protein: CSVLDSQLGPYEQYF
CDR3 DNA: TGCAGCGTCCTTGACAGCCAACTGGGCCCATACGAGCAGTACTTC
D gene: NA
clone size: NA
V gene: TRBV29-1
J gene: TRBJ2-7

CDR3 protein: CAISDLSAPGQGNTGELFF
CDR3 DNA: TGTGCCATCAGTGATTTGTCGGCCCCGGGACAGGGGAACACCGGGGAGCTGTTTTTT
D gene: TRBD1
clone size: NA
V gene: TRBV10-3
J gene: TRBJ2-2